These 4 T cell receptor beta chains came from one sample sequenced in a study of molecular identifiers for immune sequencing clone quantification. TCRdb re-called the PCR reads with MiXCR, one entry per CDR3 protein. The sample lists fewer than 350,000 distinct CDR3 sequences, 24% seen once, with 0.65% to 0.95% in the top ten. The sequencing input was naive CD8+ T cells from blood, with Jurkat cell RNA spiked in. Subset reported: FACS-sorted CD8+CD4-CCR7+CD45RA+ naive T cells. Receptors originate from a human donor in good health. Some libraries in this study had Jurkat cell RNA spiked in.

This clonotype was counted ten times or more. The chain recombines TRBV29-1 with TRBJ1-1; TRBD1 matches at 9 bases. The germline V gene has CDR1 SQVTM and CDR2 ANQGSEA. J lost 5 bases, V lost 5 bases, and 3 bases had no gene match. The CDR3 loop spans 12 amino acids. The CDR3 DNA is TGCAGCGTTTGGACAGGGGCGACTGAAGCTTTCTTT. Translated, it gives CSVWTGATEAFF.

In its sample, this clonotype was seen many times. The rearrangement links TRBV7-2 to TRBJ1-1, with D perhaps TRBD1 (5 bases). The CDR3 is made up of 14 amino acids. V was clipped by 5 bases and J by 3 bases, with 13 bases between them. CDR1 is SGHTA and CDR2 is FQGNSA in the germline V gene. In DNA form, the CDR3 reads TGTGCCAGCAGCGACAGACTCTTATACACTGAAGCTTTCTTT. It yields the protein CASSDRLLYTEAFF.

Many counts were recorded for this clonotype. This chain uses TRBV19 with TRBJ1-1, with D hard to call. V lost 6 bases to trimming and J lost 9 bases, with 23 bases between them. From germline, CDR1 is LNHDA and CDR2 SQIVND (reference sequence). The CDR3 extends over 15 amino acids. CDR3 region: CASSPSFHAADKAFF. CDR3 DNA: TGTGCCAGTAGCCCAAGTTTCCATGCCGCGGATAAAGCTTTCTTT. The full variable domain, with the rest looked up from reference TRBV19 and TRBJ1-1, is DGGITQSPKYLFRKEGQNVTLSCEQNLNHDAMYWYRQDPGQGLRLIYYSQIVNDFQKGDIAEGYSVSREKKESFPLTVTSAQKNPTAFYLCASSPSFHAADKAFFGQGTRLTVV.

This clonotype was recorded many times. V is TRBV12-3 or TRBV12-4 and J is TRBJ1-6, with D perhaps TRBD1 (5 bases). V was trimmed by 6 bases and J by 8 bases, leaving 23 bases between them. The CDR3 runs to 17 residues. CDR3 sequence: CASRWSGTLVGDSPLHF. CDR3 nucleotides: TGTGCCAGCAGGTGGTCAGGGACCCTAGTTGGGGATTCACCCCTCCACTTT.